One TCR beta chain is described in this entry. Germline CDR1 is LNHNV and CDR2 is YYDKDF (reference sequence). CDR3 length equals 16 residues. J gave up 6 bases and V 3 bases, and 13 bases lay outside the gene matches. This specimen comes from a study of blood T cell repertoires in COVID-19. The assay was immunoSEQ multiplex PCR, and TCRdb's table has in-frame clones only and misses some. Of about 58,000 clones in the sample, almost 90% were seen once. Sample: peripheral blood. V gene TRBV15 combines with J gene TRBJ2-7; 8 bases match TRBD1. This sequence was found in a woman aged 45-59 years with active or convalescent COVID-19. CDR3 sequence: CATSSMSAGTGGEQYF. The CDR3 nucleotides are TGTGCCACCAGCAGTATGTCCGCAGGGACAGGTGGCGAGCAGTACTTC.